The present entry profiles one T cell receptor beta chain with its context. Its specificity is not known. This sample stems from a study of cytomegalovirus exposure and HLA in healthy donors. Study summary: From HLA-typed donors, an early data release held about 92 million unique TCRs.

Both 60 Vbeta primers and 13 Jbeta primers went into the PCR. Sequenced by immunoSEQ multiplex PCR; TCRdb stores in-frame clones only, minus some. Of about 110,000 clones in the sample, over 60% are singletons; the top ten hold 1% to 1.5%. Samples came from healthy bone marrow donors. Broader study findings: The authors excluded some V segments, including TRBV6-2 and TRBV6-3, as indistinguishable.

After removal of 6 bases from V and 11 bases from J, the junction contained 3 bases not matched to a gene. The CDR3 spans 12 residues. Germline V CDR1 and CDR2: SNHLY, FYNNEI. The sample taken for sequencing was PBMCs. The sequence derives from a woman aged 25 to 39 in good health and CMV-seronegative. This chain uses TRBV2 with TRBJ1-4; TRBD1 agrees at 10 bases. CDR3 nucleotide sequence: TGTGCCAGCAGAGAGGGACAGGGGAAACTGTTTTTT. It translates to CASREGQGKLFF.